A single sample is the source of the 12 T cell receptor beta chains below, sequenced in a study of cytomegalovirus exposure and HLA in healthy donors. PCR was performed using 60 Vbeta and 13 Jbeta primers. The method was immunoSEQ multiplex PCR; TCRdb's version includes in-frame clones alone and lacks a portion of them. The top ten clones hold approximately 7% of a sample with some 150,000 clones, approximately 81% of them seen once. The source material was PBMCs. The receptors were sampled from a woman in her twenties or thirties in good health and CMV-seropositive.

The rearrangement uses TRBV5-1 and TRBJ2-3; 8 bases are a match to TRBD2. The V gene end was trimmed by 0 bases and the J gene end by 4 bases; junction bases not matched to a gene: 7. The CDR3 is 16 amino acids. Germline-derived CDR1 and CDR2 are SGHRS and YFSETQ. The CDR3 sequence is CASSLELAVGADTQYF. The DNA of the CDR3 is TGCGCCAGCAGCTTGGAACTAGCGGTGGGGGCAGATACGCAGTATTTT.

The CDR3 region has the DNA TGTGCCAGCAGTCGGCGAGGGCGGGGAACTGAAGCTTTCTTT. Encoded protein: CASSRRGRGTEAFF. The chain employs TRBV28 and TRBJ1-1; D ambiguous. This CDR3 contains 14 residues. Germline values: CDR1 MDHEN, CDR2 SYDVKM. The ends were cut back, 5 bases at V and 5 bases at J, with 15 bases in the middle.

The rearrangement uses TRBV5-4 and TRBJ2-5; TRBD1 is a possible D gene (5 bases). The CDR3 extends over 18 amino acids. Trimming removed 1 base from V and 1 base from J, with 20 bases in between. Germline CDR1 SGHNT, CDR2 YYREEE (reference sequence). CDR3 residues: CASSLFLITRGFQETQYF. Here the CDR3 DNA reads TGTGCCAGCAGCTTGTTCTTGATAACAAGGGGCTTCCAAGAGACCCAGTACTTC.

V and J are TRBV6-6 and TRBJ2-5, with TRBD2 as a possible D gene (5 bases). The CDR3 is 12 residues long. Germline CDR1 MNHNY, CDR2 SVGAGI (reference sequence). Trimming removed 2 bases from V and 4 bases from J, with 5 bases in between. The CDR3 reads CASSYEGETQYF. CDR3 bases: TGTGCCAGCAGTTACGAGGGAGAGACCCAGTACTTC.

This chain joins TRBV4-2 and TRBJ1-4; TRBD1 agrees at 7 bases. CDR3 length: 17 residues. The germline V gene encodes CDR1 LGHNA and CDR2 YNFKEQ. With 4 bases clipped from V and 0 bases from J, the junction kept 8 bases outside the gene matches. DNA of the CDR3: TGTGCCAGCAGCCCAGGCCCACAGGGGACAACTAATGAAAAACTGTTTTTT. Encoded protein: CASSPGPQGTTNEKLFF.

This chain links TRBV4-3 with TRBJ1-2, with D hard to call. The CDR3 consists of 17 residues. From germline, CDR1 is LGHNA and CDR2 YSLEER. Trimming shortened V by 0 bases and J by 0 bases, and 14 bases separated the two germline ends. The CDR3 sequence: CASSQDSAASSNYGYTF. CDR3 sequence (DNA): TGCGCCAGCAGCCAAGATTCCGCGGCTAGTTCTAACTATGGCTACACCTTC.

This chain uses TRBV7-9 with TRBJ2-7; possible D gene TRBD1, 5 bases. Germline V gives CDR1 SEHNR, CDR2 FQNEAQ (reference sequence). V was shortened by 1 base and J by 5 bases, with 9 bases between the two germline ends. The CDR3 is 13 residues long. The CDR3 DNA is TGTGCCAGCAGCTTAGTCAGGGCGGACGAGCAGTACTTC. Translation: CASSLVRADEQYF.

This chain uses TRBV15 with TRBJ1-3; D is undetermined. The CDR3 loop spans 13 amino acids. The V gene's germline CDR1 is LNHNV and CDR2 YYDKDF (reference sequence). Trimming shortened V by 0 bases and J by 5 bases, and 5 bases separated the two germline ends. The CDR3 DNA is TGTGCCACCAGCAGAGAGGGCAGAAACACCATATATTTT. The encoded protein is CATSREGRNTIYF.

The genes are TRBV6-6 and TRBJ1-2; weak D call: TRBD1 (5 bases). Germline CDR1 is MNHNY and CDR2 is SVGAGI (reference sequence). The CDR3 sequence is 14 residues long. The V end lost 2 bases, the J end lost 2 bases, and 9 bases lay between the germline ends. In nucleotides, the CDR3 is TGTGCCAGCAGTTACACGGACACAAACTATGGCTACACCTTC. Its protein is CASSYTDTNYGYTF.

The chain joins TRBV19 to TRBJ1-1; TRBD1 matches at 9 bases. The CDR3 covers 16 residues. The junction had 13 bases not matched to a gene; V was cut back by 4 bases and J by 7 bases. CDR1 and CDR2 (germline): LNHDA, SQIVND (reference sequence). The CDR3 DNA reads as TGTGCCAGTAGTACTCGTTGGACAGGGGCGCAACTTGAAGCTTTCTTT. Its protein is CASSTRWTGAQLEAFF.

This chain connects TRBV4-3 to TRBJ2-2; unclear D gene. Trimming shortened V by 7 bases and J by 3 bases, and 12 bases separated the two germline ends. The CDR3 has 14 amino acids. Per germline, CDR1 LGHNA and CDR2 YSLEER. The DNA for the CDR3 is TGCGCCAGCAATCACAGCTCCTACACCGGGGAGCTGTTTTTT. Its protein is CASNHSSYTGELFF.

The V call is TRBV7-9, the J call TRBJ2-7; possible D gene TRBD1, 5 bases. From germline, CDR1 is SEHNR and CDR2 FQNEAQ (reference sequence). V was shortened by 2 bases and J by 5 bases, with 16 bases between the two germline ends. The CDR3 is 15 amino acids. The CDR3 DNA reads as TGTGCCAGCAGCTTAACCCCAGGGAAAATCCACGAGCAGTACTTC. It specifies CASSLTPGKIHEQYF.